The 32 T cell receptor beta chains reported below all come from one sample, sequenced in a study of blood T cell repertoires in COVID-19. Measured with immunoSEQ multiplex PCR; TCRdb has only the in-frame clones, and not every one. The sample lists some 180,000 clones, roughly 79% occurring once. Sequencing used peripheral blood. These receptors originate from a woman in her forties with COVID-19, enrolled during active disease.

The rearrangement uses TRBV10-3 and TRBJ1-5; 8 bases are shared with TRBD1. The CDR3 has 14 residues. Losses at the gene ends were 8 bases for V and 4 bases for J; bases not matched to a gene: 7. Per the germline V gene, CDR1 is ENHRY and CDR2 is SYGVKD. This CDR3 reads CAILGDRGNQPQHF. CDR3 nucleotides: TGTGCCATCCTAGGTGACAGGGGTAATCAGCCCCAGCATTTT.

The V call is TRBV30, the J call TRBJ2-7, with 9 bases aligning to TRBD2. With 2 bases clipped from V and 7 bases from J, the junction kept 6 bases outside the gene matches. This CDR3 is built from 13 residues. Germline CDR1 reads GTSNPN; CDR2 reads SVGIG (reference sequence). This CDR3 reads CAWSKGLALEQYF. The CDR3 nucleotides are TGTGCCTGGAGTAAGGGACTAGCTTTGGAGCAGTACTTC.

This clone has only one observation. V usage is TRBV3-1 (or the pseudogene TRBV3-2) and J usage is TRBJ2-2; D is undetermined. V dropped 5 bases and J dropped 7 bases, with 14 bases sitting between them. This CDR3 has 14 residues. CDR1 is LGHDT and CDR2 is YNNKEL in the germline V gene (reference sequence). Written as DNA, the CDR3 is TGTGCCAGCAGCAAAAGCGAGTTTGTCGGGGAGCTGTTTTTT. This translates into CASSKSEFVGELFF.

This chain uses TRBV19 with TRBJ1-5; D remains unclear. Trimming removed 3 bases from V and 1 base from J, with 19 bases in between. The germline CDR1 and CDR2 sequences are LNHDA and SQIVND (reference sequence). CDR3 size: 18 residues. CDR3 sequence: CASSIRVHLLGSNQPQHF. DNA of the CDR3: TGTGCCAGTAGTATTCGGGTACACTTACTCGGAAGCAATCAGCCCCAGCATTTT.

This chain links TRBV5-1 with TRBJ2-3; 7 nucleotides line up with TRBD2. V shed 5 bases and J 4 bases; nucleotides not matched to a gene: 4. The germline CDR1 and CDR2 sequences are SGHRS and YFSETQ. The CDR3 covers 13 residues. CDR3 DNA sequence: TGCGCCAGCAGACCGGGAGGCGCAGATACGCAGTATTTT. Protein product: CASRPGGADTQYF.

The chain links TRBV7-9 to TRBJ1-6; TRBD1 matches 8 bases. The CDR3 contains 17 residues. The V and J ends lost 5 bases and 7 bases, in that order; junction bases with no gene match: 13. CDR1 SEHNR and CDR2 FQNEAQ come from the germline V gene (reference sequence). The CDR3 is CASSVKTGAKTNSPLHF. As DNA, the CDR3 is TGTGCCAGCAGCGTAAAGACAGGGGCGAAAACGAATTCACCCCTCCACTTT.

This chain connects TRBV6-5 to TRBJ1-5; possible D gene TRBD1, 6 bases. Germline values: CDR1 MNHEY, CDR2 SVGAGI. CDR3 length equals 15 residues. Trimming cost V 4 bases and J 15 bases, with 25 bases left between them. The CDR3: CASSSGTIMSPPGHF. The CDR3 nucleotides are TGTGCCAGCAGTTCCGGGACAATTATGTCCCCACCAGGGCATTTT.

This clone was seen a few times. The V gene is TRBV7-8, the J gene TRBJ1-1, with D possibly TRBD1 on 5 matching bases. Germline V gives CDR1 SGHVS, CDR2 FQNEAQ. This CDR3 is built from 15 residues. V gave up 3 bases and J gave up 5 bases, with 16 bases separating them. The CDR3 coding sequence is TGTGCCAGCAGCTTTTGGGGCGGGGAATATACTGAAGCTTTCTTT. This gives the protein CASSFWGGEYTEAFF.

The chain has TRBV11-3 and TRBJ2-7; D is perhaps TRBD1 (6 bases). Germline-derived CDR1 and CDR2 are SGHNT and YENEEA. The CDR3 has 15 residues. V lost 2 bases to trimming and J lost 3 bases, with 14 bases between them. CDR3 sequence reads: CASSLNRDNYYEQYF. In DNA form, the CDR3 reads TGTGCCAGCAGCTTAAACCGGGACAACTACTACGAGCAGTACTTC.

V usage is TRBV2 and J usage is TRBJ2-7, with 13 positions matching TRBD2. Germline CDR1 and CDR2: SNHLY and FYNNEI. CDR3 length: 12 residues. Germline trimming cut 4 bases from V and 9 bases from J; bases unmatched to any gene: 0. The CDR3 bases are TGTGCCAGCAGTGGGACTAGCGGGAGGCAGTACTTC. Protein: CASSGTSGRQYF.

The chain has TRBV5-5 and TRBJ1-5, with D tentatively TRBD1 (5 bases). The CDR3 covers 12 residues. CDR1 is SGHKS, CDR2 YYEKEE, per germline (reference sequence). Trimming shortened V by 3 bases and J by 7 bases, and 8 bases separated the two germline ends. For the CDR3, the DNA is TGTGCCAGCAGCTACCAGGGCCAGCCCCAGCATTTT. Encoded protein: CASSYQGQPQHF.

About this clone itself: The same CDR3 arises from other DNA sequences in this sample as well. This chain joins TRBV7-3 and TRBJ2-3; 8 bases map to TRBD1. The J segment lost 0 bases and the V segment lost 2 bases, leaving 1 base of the junction unmatched. The CDR3 runs to 15 residues. The germline CDR1 and CDR2 sequences are SGHTA and FQGTGA. The CDR3 spells CASSLAGGSTDTQYF. The DNA for the CDR3 is TGTGCCAGCAGCTTAGCAGGGGGCAGCACAGATACGCAGTATTTT.

The CDR3 sequence is CAWDRGMGNTIYF. The CDR3 coding sequence is TGTGCCTGGGACAGGGGTATGGGAAACACCATATATTTT. The chain combines TRBV30 with TRBJ1-3, with 8 bases fitting TRBD1. V gave up 5 bases and J gave up 4 bases; unmatched junction bases: 4. The CDR3 spans 13 residues. Germline loops: CDR1 GTSNPN, CDR2 SVGIG (reference sequence).

The table lists this clone with a count of one. The rearrangement joins TRBV7-6 to TRBJ2-3; no reliable D call. CDR1 is SGHVS, CDR2 FNYEAQ, per germline. Deletions cut 1 base from V and 0 bases from J, with 8 bases between. The CDR3 covers 15 residues. The CDR3 is CASSLVATSTDTQYF. The CDR3 coding sequence is TGTGCCAGCAGCTTAGTCGCGACTAGCACAGATACGCAGTATTTT.

The chain joins TRBV6-5 to TRBJ1-3; D is uncertain. Germline lookup yields CDR1 MNHEY and CDR2 SVGAGI. This CDR3 contains 15 residues. The V end was cut by 6 bases, the J end by 0 bases, with 12 bases between. The CDR3 sequence: CASSIQVFSGNTIYF. Here the CDR3 DNA reads TGTGCCAGCAGCATACAAGTCTTCTCTGGAAACACCATATATTTT.

The chain employs TRBV4-2 and TRBJ2-2; maybe TRBD2 (6 bases). The CDR3 consists of 16 residues. Germline lookup yields CDR1 LGHNA and CDR2 YNFKEQ. V was shortened by 0 bases and J by 3 bases, with 11 bases between the two germline ends. CDR3 bases: TGTGCCAGCAGCCAAGATGCCGGGAGAGACACCGGGGAGCTGTTTTTT. It yields the protein CASSQDAGRDTGELFF.

The chain joins TRBV6-4 to TRBJ1-4, with D perhaps matching TRBD1 (5 bases). CDR1 and CDR2 from the germline V gene are MRHNA and SNTAGT. There are 16 residues in the CDR3. The V and J ends lost 2 bases and 8 bases respectively, with 18 bases between them. The CDR3 loop reads CASSDPRVGVREKLFF. As DNA, the CDR3 is TGTGCCAGCAGTGACCCCAGGGTAGGGGTAAGGGAAAAACTGTTTTTT.

V usage is TRBV12-3 or TRBV12-4 and J usage is TRBJ1-2; no definite D call. Trimming removed 1 base from V and 6 bases from J, with 9 bases in between. The CDR3 runs to 13 residues. The CDR3 here is CASSLGGFDGYTF. The CDR3 DNA sequence: TGTGCCAGCAGTTTAGGAGGATTTGATGGCTACACCTTC.

This clone was recorded a few times. The V gene is TRBV10-3, the J gene TRBJ2-1, with TRBD2 identical over 9 bases. Germline V gene sequence: CDR1 ENHRY, CDR2 SYGVKD. The CDR3 spans 16 residues. V was clipped by 4 bases and J by 2 bases; unmatched bases: 6. The DNA for the CDR3 is TGTGCCATCAGTGCGGATGGCGGGAGGGCCTACAATGAGCAGTTCTTC. Its protein product is CAISADGGRAYNEQFF.

This sequence joins TRBV11-2 and TRBJ2-1; tentatively, D is TRBD1 (7 bases). This CDR3 has 16 amino acids. Germline CDR1 is SGHAT and CDR2 is FQNNGV. With 3 bases removed from V and 2 bases from J, the gap between germline ends came to 14 bases. CDR3 nucleotide sequence: TGTGCCAGCAGCTTGCGTCAGGGGGGACCCTACAATGAGCAGTTCTTC. Its protein product is CASSLRQGGPYNEQFF.

The chain combines TRBV7-9 with TRBJ2-1, with TRBD2 identical over 11 bases. There are 17 residues in the CDR3. V shed 4 bases, J shed 7 bases, and the junction held 12 bases outside the gene matches. Germline CDR1 reads SEHNR; CDR2 reads FQNEAQ (reference sequence). CDR3 loop: CASSSNSGRALGNEQFF. CDR3 DNA sequence: TGTGCCAGCAGCTCAAATAGCGGGAGGGCCCTCGGGAATGAGCAGTTCTTC.

The chain employs TRBV5-1 and TRBJ2-1; 8 bases fit TRBD2. CDR3 length: 17 amino acids. Trimming removed 0 bases from V and 4 bases from J; junction bases left unmatched: 9. Per germline, CDR1 SGHRS and CDR2 YFSETQ. CDR3 residues: CASSLGRLSSGYNEQFF. The CDR3 DNA reads TGCGCCAGCAGCTTGGGGAGGTTGTCTAGCGGGTACAATGAGCAGTTCTTC.

The chain employs TRBV10-1 and TRBJ1-1; D is unresolved. This CDR3 has 13 residues. The V gene's germline CDR1 is WNHNN and CDR2 SYGVQD (reference sequence). The germline V and J ends were trimmed by 4 bases and 2 bases, with 8 bases remaining between them. The CDR3, as DNA: TGCGCCAGCAGTGCCCGGGAAAACACTGAAGCTTTCTTT. Protein product: CASSARENTEAFF.

This chain connects TRBV2 to TRBJ2-7, with TRBD2 as a possible D gene (6 bases). The germline gives CDR1 SNHLY, CDR2 FYNNEI. This CDR3 is built from 13 residues. V dropped 7 bases and J dropped 3 bases, with 13 bases sitting between them. The DNA of the CDR3 is TGTGCCAGCAATTCGGGACTTGGCTACGAGCAGTACGTC. Its protein is CASNSGLGYEQYV.

The chain employs TRBV5-4 and TRBJ2-5; a possible D gene is TRBD2 (6 bases). V was clipped by 4 bases and J by 1 base, with 14 bases between them. Looked up from germline, CDR1 is SGHNT and CDR2 is YYREEE (reference sequence). This CDR3 has 15 residues. Written as DNA, the CDR3 is TGTGCCAGCAGCGGCGCAGGGACTGTCCAAGAGACCCAGTACTTC. Its protein is CASSGAGTVQETQYF.

This chain connects TRBV19 to TRBJ2-4; D might be TRBD2 (6 bases). Germline V gene sequence: CDR1 LNHDA, CDR2 SQIVND (reference sequence). The CDR3 sequence is 15 residues long. Trimming removed 7 bases from V and 0 bases from J, with 13 bases in between. The CDR3 reads CASTAGNAAKNIQYF. The CDR3 region has the DNA TGTGCCAGTACCGCGGGGAACGCAGCCAAAAACATTCAGTACTTC.

The genes are TRBV19 and TRBJ1-5; TRBD1 matches at 11 bases. The V and J ends lost 7 bases and 6 bases, in that order; junction bases with no gene match: 8. Germline-derived CDR1 and CDR2 are LNHDA and SQIVND (reference sequence). The CDR3 runs to 15 residues. The CDR3 DNA reads as TGTGCCAGTACCCCGACGGACAGGGGGCCTCAGCCCCAGCATTTT. It yields the protein CASTPTDRGPQPQHF.

This sequence joins TRBV19 and TRBJ2-1, with D possibly being TRBD1 (5 bases). The CDR3 consists of 11 residues. V shed 4 bases and J shed 12 bases, with 10 bases lying between them. Germline loops: CDR1 LNHDA, CDR2 SQIVND (reference sequence). CDR3 amino acids: CASSNQGRQFF. CDR3 DNA sequence: TGTGCCAGTAGTAATCAGGGAAGGCAGTTCTTC. Drawing the rest from reference TRBV19 and TRBJ2-1, the complete variable domain is DGGITQSPKYLFRKEGQNVTLSCEQNLNHDAMYWYRQDPGQGLRLIYYSQIVNDFQKGDIAEGYSVSREKKESFPLTVTSAQKNPTAFYLCASSNQGRQFFGPGTRLTVL.

The chain has TRBV28 and TRBJ2-1; TRBD2 might be the D (6 bases). Germline-derived CDR1 and CDR2 are MDHEN and SYDVKM. This CDR3 region has 17 residues. The V end lost 3 bases, the J end lost 4 bases, and 19 bases lay between the germline ends. Written as DNA, the CDR3 is TGTGCCAGCAGTTTCCCCCAAGAGCGGGCAGATTACAATGAGCAGTTCTTC. It encodes CASSFPQERADYNEQFF.

The rearrangement uses TRBV30 and TRBJ2-7; TRBD2 aligns across 7 bases. The germline V gene encodes CDR1 GTSNPN and CDR2 SVGIG (reference sequence). The V gene end was trimmed by 0 bases and the J gene end by 2 bases; junction bases not matched to a gene: 7. The CDR3 is 15 residues long. The CDR3 reads CAWSVVASGPYEQYF. As DNA, the CDR3 is TGTGCCTGGAGTGTAGTGGCTAGCGGCCCCTACGAGCAGTACTTC. The full variable domain, in which reference TRBV30 and TRBJ2-7 provide the parts outside the CDR3, is SQTIHQWPATLVQPVGSPLSLECTVEGTSNPNLYWYRQAAGRGLQLLFYSVGIGQISSEVPQNLSASRPQDRQFILSSKKLLLSDSGFYLCAWSVVASGPYEQYFGPGTRLTVT.

The genes are TRBV10-3 and TRBJ2-1; 7 bases fit TRBD1. CDR1 ENHRY and CDR2 SYGVKD come from the germline V gene. This CDR3 comprises 16 residues. The V gene end was trimmed by 2 bases and the J gene end by 2 bases; junction bases not matched to a gene: 6. Written as DNA, the CDR3 is TGTGCCATCAGTGAGCGTGACAGGGCCCCCTACAATGAGCAGTTCTTC. As protein: CAISERDRAPYNEQFF.

The chain links TRBV28 to TRBJ2-1, with TRBD2 matching over 10 bases. Trimming at V came to 3 bases and at J to 2 bases, leaving 10 bases not matched to a gene. The CDR3 loop spans 18 amino acids. CDR1 is MDHEN, CDR2 SYDVKM, per germline. The CDR3, as DNA: TGTGCCAGCAGTTTCTTGGCTAGCGGGAGCGGCCCCTACAATGAGCAGTTCTTC. Translated: CASSFLASGSGPYNEQFF.